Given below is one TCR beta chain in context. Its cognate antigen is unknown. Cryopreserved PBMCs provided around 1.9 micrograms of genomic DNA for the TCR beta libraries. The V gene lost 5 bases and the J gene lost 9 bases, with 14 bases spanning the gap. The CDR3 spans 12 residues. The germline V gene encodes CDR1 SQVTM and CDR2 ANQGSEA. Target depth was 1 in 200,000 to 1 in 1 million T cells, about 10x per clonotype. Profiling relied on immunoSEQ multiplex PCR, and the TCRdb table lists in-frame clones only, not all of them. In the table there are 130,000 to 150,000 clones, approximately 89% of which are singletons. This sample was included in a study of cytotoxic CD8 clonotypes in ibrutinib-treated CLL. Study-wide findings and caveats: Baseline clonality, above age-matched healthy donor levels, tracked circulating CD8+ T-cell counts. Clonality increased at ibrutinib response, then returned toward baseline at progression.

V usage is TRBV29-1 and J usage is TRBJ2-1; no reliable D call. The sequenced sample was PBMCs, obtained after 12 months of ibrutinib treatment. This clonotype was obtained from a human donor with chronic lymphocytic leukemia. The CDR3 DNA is TGCAGCGTTTCCGATGCATGGGGTGAGCAGTTCTTC. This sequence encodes CSVSDAWGEQFF.